This T cell receptor (beta chain) was observed in a study of OX40 agonist ivuxolimab in advanced cancers. Regarding the research as a whole: Ivuxolimab was an agonistic, fully human IgG2 monoclonal antibody directed against OX40 (CD134), a costimulatory receptor. Among the 52 dose-escalation patients, 19 had hepatocellular carcinoma, 15 melanoma, 9 renal cell carcinoma and 9 head and neck cancer. Prior anti-PD-1, anti-PD-L1 or anti-CTLA-4 therapy was permitted, and checkpoint inhibitors had been received by about 44% of dose-escalation patients. Intravenous ivuxolimab was administered to patients every 2 weeks at six dose levels: 0.01, 0.1, 0.3, 1.5, 3 and 10 mg/kg. A male proportion of about 79% and a mean age of 60 years, ranging from about 23 to 90, were recorded for the dose-escalation cohort. Partial responses were achieved by three dose-escalation patients, of whom one had hepatocellular carcinoma and two had cutaneous melanoma. The paper covers the monotherapy dose-escalation part of the phase I ivuxolimab trial, which included N of about 56 patients. Peripheral TCRbeta sequencing was intended to test whether TCR sequence diversity was altered and clonal T-cell expansion was caused by ivuxolimab. What the study reported, not specific to this receptor: After ivuxolimab, CD8+ T cells had more expanded clones than CD4+ T cells on average. Low levels of normalized T-cell clonal expansion were also seen in some patients who did not respond. Which antigens the clonally expanded peripheral T cells were specific for was not determined. Partial responders in the 0.1-3.0 mg/kg groups had among the lowest normalized peripheral clonal expansion, especially among CD8+ T cells. At doses of 0.1 to 3.0 mg/kg, clonal expansion of both CD4+ and CD8+ T cells in blood was seen between baseline and week 6.

Reading the germline V gene gives CDR1 SGHVS and CDR2 FNYEAQ. Ends trimmed: V by 5 bases, J by 4 bases; bases unmatched to a gene: 8. From cysteine to phenylalanine, the CDR3 is 15 amino acids long. Just CDR3 DNA is preserved here, 45 bases in frame from base 1. To sequence the TCRbeta CDR3 region, genomic DNA was isolated from the sorted cells. TCRbeta CDR3 regions were sequenced using the immunoSEQ Assay. What TCRdb holds here is the immuneACCESS table cut down to in-frame rearrangements. Part of the clones is not present; checked against another copy, under half of the missing clones reflect an unresolved V gene, and the others are unexplained. Present in this sample are 65,000 to 95,000 clones, 92% of which were seen just once. Approximately 10% of the sample is held by the ten biggest clonotypes. With respect to this clone: The target of this receptor is not known. Base qualities are not at hand, and no much larger clone is one base apart.

Patients with a history of autoimmune disease or receiving systemic immunosuppression were excluded from the trial. Peripheral blood for TCR sequencing was collected from all dose cohorts at baseline, on cycle 4 day 1, and on cycle 7 day 1. Samples came from an open-label, multicenter, first-in-human phase I dose-escalation trial of ivuxolimab. The trial enrolled adults with locally advanced or metastatic head and neck squamous cell, hepatocellular, melanoma or renal cell carcinoma. Before TCR sequencing, CD4+ T cells and CD8+ T cells from peripheral blood were sorted into separate populations. The receptor's source is an adult with an advanced solid tumor such as melanoma, head and neck, liver or kidney cancer. This receptor chain uses TRBV7-6 and TRBJ2-1, with TRBD1 matching 7 junction bases. Source: CD4+ or CD8+ T cells sorted from blood, taken in a trial of the OX40 agonist ivuxolimab. The CDR3 reads CASSPPRQGYNEQFF. The DNA reads as follows: TGTGCCAGCAGCCCGCCGAGACAGGGTTACAATGAGCAGTTCTTC.